This T cell receptor (beta chain) comes out of a study of cytomegalovirus exposure and HLA in healthy donors. A multiplex PCR was run with 60 Vbeta primers and 13 Jbeta primers. TCRdb keeps only in-frame clones here, not all; method: immunoSEQ multiplex PCR. The sample contains some 190,000 clones, about three quarters of which appear only once. Worth noting for this clone: Antigen specificity is unknown.

Trimming stripped 5 bases from V and 15 bases from J, with 17 bases between. CDR1 and CDR2 from the germline V gene are LGHNA and YNFKEQ. The CDR3 extends over 12 amino acids. Overall study findings and caveats: Sequencing depth across donors, presence/absence analyses assumed, was roughly uniform.

What was sequenced was PBMCs. The J gene is TRBJ2-1, the V gene TRBV4-2, with D possibly TRBD2 on 6 matching bases. The receptor was derived from a man between 18 and 29 years old in good health and CMV-seronegative. The CDR3 is CASSSQGTRRFF. The CDR3 coding sequence is TGTGCCAGCAGCTCCCAAGGGACTCGTCGGTTCTTC.